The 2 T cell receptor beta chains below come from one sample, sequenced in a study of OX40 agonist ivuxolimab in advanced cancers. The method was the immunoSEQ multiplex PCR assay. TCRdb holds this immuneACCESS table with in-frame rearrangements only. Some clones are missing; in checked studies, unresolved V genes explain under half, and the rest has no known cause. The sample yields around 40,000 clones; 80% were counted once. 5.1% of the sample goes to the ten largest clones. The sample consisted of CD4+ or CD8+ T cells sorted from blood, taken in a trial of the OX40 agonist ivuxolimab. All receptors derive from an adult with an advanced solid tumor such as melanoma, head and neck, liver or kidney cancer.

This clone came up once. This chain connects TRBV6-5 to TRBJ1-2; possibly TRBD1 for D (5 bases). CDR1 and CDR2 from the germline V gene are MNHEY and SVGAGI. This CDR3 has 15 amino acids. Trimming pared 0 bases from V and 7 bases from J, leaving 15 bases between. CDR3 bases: TGTGCCAGCAGTTACTCGAGGCAGGGTTTGGGTGGCTACACCTTC. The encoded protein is CASSYSRQGLGGYTF.

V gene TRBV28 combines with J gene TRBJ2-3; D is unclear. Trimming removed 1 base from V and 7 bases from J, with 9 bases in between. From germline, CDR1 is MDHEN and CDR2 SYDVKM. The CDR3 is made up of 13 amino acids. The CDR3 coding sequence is TGTGCCAGCAGTTTATCACACAGACATACGCAGTATTTT. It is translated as CASSLSHRHTQYF. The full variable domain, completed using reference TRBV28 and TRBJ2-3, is DVKVTQSSRYLVKRTGEKVFLECVQDMDHENMFWYRQDPGLGLRLIYFSYDVKMKEKGDIPEGYSVSREKKERFSLILESASTNQTSMYLCASSLSHRHTQYFGPGTRLTVL.